This record covers a single TCR beta chain. Ten or more counts support this clonotype. Its target antigen remains unknown. No much larger clone exists at a distance of one base, and base qualities are not known. CDR1 and CDR2 are drawn from the germline V gene: SGHTA, FQGNSA. V is clipped by 1 base and J by 4 bases, and the sequence between their germline boundaries is 11 bases long. Inclusive of the bounding cysteine and phenylalanine, the CDR3 is 14 residues long. Only the CDR3 part of the read is kept: 42 bases, read in frame from the first base. The entry originates in a study of T-cell memory formation after mild COVID-19 (dated by TCRdb to the early 2020s). Looking at the study overall: TCR sequence clusters from the two donors were found to be largely donor specific. T-cell clones expanding and contracting after mild COVID-19 in a couple of donors were tracked by longitudinal TCRalpha and TCRbeta repertoire sequencing. The cohort comprised two young, previously healthy adult volunteers, one female and one male.

Summary of the overall study and its limitations: The study included only two mild cases, and larger cohorts that include severe cases with pre-infection samples were judged to be necessary. The second-wave clones that peaked on day 37 were not confirmed to be SARS-CoV-2 specific. From day 15 to 85, contracting clones showed balanced CD4/CD8 phenotypes, whereas a second wave of clones that expanded from day 15 to 37 leaned towards CD4+. Contracting CD4+ clones appeared mostly in the CM and EM memory subsets, whereas CD8+ clones were enriched in EMRA. The detection of some responding clones in pre-infection memory suggests that pre-existing cross-reactive memory T cells joined the SARS-CoV-2 response.

The listed sequencing device is Illumina NovaSeq 6000. TCRalpha and TCRbeta cDNA libraries were constructed by 5'RACE with constant-segment primers, with sample barcodes and unique molecular identifiers being introduced. Trizol reagent was used to extract RNA from every sample. Amplification of the libraries took two PCR steps, and the second step added a second sample barcode plus Illumina TruSeq adapters. The libraries were sequenced on an Illumina NovaSeq using 2 x 150 bp paired-end reads. As for how the authors treated the data: Reads were demultiplexed and collapsed into UMI-guided consensus sequences with migec v1.2.7. Using mixcr v2.1.11, UMI consensuses were aligned to TRA and TRB V and J templates and then assembled into clonotypes. Expanded or contracted clonotypes were those called significant by both edgeR and NoisET, with noise models trained on biological replicates. For edgeR calls, the thresholds were a false discovery rate-adjusted p below 0.01 and a log2 fold-change of 1. As an exploratory analysis of dynamics, PCA with hierarchical clustering was applied to max-normalized trajectories of the 1000 most abundant clonotypes. Each responding clone was given a CD4 or CD8 phenotype based on the CD4+ and CD8+ repertoires, which had been sequenced separately. TCRdb reran the public reads through fastp at Q25 and MiXCR, keeping productive beta chains. All rows with the same CDR3 protein become a single entry with the most common DNA and genes. These V and J calls are TCRdb output, not the study's own analysis. Within this sample are just over 400,000 distinct CDR3 sequences, with about 22% of them counted one time only. The top ten hold around 13% of the sample.

Ficoll-Paque density gradient centrifugation was used to isolate PBMCs. The specimen sequenced was PBMCs or a T cell subset sorted from them (not recorded which). The TCR sequence derives from an adult woman who had mild COVID-19 (a few samples of this study predate the infection). The sample titles of this study are shuffled in the database, so cell type and time point are left out; the donor was told from shared clones. The chain is made from TRBV7-2 and TRBJ2-7; the D segment might be TRBD1 or TRBD2, since each matches 5 bases. The nucleotides read TGTGCCAGCAGCTTAGATTGGGGGTCGTACGAGCAGTACTTC. Its protein reads: CASSLDWGSYEQYF.